Listed below are T cell receptor beta chains from one sample, sequenced in a study of blood T cell repertoires in COVID-19. Clones were sequenced by immunoSEQ multiplex PCR, and TCRdb holds only the in-frame ones, with some missing. Altogether approximately 490,000 clones are present, roughly 90% being singletons, with the ten largest covering under 0.75%. Sequencing was done on a sample of PBMCs or T cells enriched from blood (not recorded which). These receptors came from a woman aged 18 to 35 who had recovered from COVID-19. The CDR3 runs from the conserved cysteine through the conserved F or W. D genes are given only for firm matches. Clone size is stated in some rows and not others, as once, few, many or a class when expanded.

J gene,clone size,D gene,V gene,CDR3 DNA,CDR3 protein
TRBJ2-7,-,TRBD2,TRBV28,TGTGCCAGCAGGTCTTGGGACGGGGGGGACGAGCAGTACTTC,CASRSWDGGDEQYF
TRBJ1-6,-,-,TRBV6-6,TGTGCCAGCAGTTACGATCCGGAGGATTCACCCCTCCACTTT,CASSYDPEDSPLHF
TRBJ2-7,-,-,TRBV4-1,TGCGCCAGCAGCCAGAGGGCCACTTATACCTACGAGCAGTACTTC,CASSQRATYTYEQYF
TRBJ1-1,-,-,TRBV2,TGTGCCAGCAGCATAACCGGGGACACCCCGGAAGCTTTCTTT,CASSITGDTPEAFF
TRBJ1-2,-,-,TRBV25-1,TGTGCCAGCAGTGGCGGGGCCCAGCGCCGTAACTATGGCTACACCTTC,CASSGGAQRRNYGYTF
TRBJ1-1,-,TRBD1,TRBV12-5,TGTGCTAGTGGTTTGGTACTAGGACAGGGGAGCACTGAAGCTTTCTTT,CASGLVLGQGSTEAFF
TRBJ1-2,-,-,TRBV30,TGTGCCTGGAGTGTACACTCGGGCAGGGTTGGTGGCTACACCTTC,CAWSVHSGRVGGYTF
TRBJ1-1,once,-,TRBV7-9,TGTGCCAGCAGCAAGGCGGGGGATACTGAAGCTTTCTTT,CASSKAGDTEAFF
TRBJ1-2,-,TRBD1,TRBV19,TGTGCCAGTTCTCGGGGGGGGACAGGGTCTAACTATGGCTACACCTTC,CASSRGGTGSNYGYTF
TRBJ1-1,-,-,TRBV18,TGTGCCAGCTCACCACTGCCGGGAATGAACACTGAAGCTTTCTTT,CASSPLPGMNTEAFF
TRBJ1-1,-,-,TRBV25-1,TGTGCCAGCAGTGAAAAAGGGAGGGGAGCTTTCTTT,CASSEKGRGAFF
TRBJ2-3,-,TRBD2,TRBV25-1,TGTGCCAGCAGTGAATCGGGGGGGGCAGGAGATACGCAGTATTTT,CASSESGGAGDTQYF
TRBJ2-2,once,TRBD2,TRBV28,TGTGCCAGCAGAAAGACTAGCGGGGAGTTGGAGCTGTTTTTT,CASRKTSGELELFF
TRBJ2-1,-,-,TRBV29-1,TGCAGCGTTGAAGCCAACAATGAGCAGTTCTTC,CSVEANNEQFF
TRBJ2-2,-,TRBD1,TRBV5-4,TGTGCCAGCAGCTTGGCCCCAGGGGGCGTGAACACCGGGGAGCTGTTTTTT,CASSLAPGGVNTGELFF
TRBJ1-3,-,-,TRBV5-4,TGTGCCAGCAGCTCCGAGCCGGGGTGGGGAAACACCATATATTTT,CASSSEPGWGNTIYF
TRBJ1-2,-,-,TRBV7-9,TGTGCCAGCAGTTTCCATGGAGGGACCTTC,CASSFHGGTF
TRBJ2-1,-,TRBD1,TRBV5-1,TGCGCCAGCACCAGGACAGGGGCAGGGCAGGAGCAGTTCTTC,CASTRTGAGQEQFF
TRBJ1-1,-,-,TRBV10-3,TGTGCCATCAGTCGGACAAACACTGAAGCTTTCTTT,CAISRTNTEAFF
TRBJ2-5,once,TRBD2,TRBV2,TGTGCCAGCAGTGGAGGTAGCGGGTTCACGGAGACCCAGTACTTC,CASSGGSGFTETQYF
TRBJ1-1,-,-,TRBV6-5,TGTGCCAGCAGTCCCTTCACGAGCACCACTGAAGCTTTCTTT,CASSPFTSTTEAFF
TRBJ1-2,once,TRBD1,TRBV4-2,TGTGCCAGCAGCCTGGGACAGGGAGACTATGGCTACACCTTC,CASSLGQGDYGYTF
TRBJ2-3,-,TRBD2,TRBV28,TGTGCCAGCAGTTCCCCAGCGGGGAGCGGCACAGATACGCAGTATTTT,CASSSPAGSGTDTQYF
TRBJ1-1,-,TRBD1,TRBV24-1,TGTGCCTCTTACCCAGGGGGCACTGAAGCTTTCTTT,CASYPGGTEAFF
TRBJ1-3,-,-,TRBV14,TGTGCCAGCAGCCCGGGCCGAGGGATCGGAAACACCATATATTTT,CASSPGRGIGNTIYF
TRBJ1-1,-,-,TRBV5-1,TGCGCCAGCAGCTCAATGGTTGGGGGCAACACTGAAGCTTTCTTT,CASSSMVGGNTEAFF
TRBJ1-4,-,-,TRBV2,TGTGCCAGCAGGGAAGGACAACTTGAAAAACTGTTTTTT,CASREGQLEKLFF
TRBJ2-1,-,TRBD2,TRBV9,TGTGCCAGCAGCCCTAGCGGGGGAGGGAACCATGAGCAGTTCTTC,CASSPSGGGNHEQFF
TRBJ1-1,once,TRBD1,TRBV2,TGTGCCACCGGACAGGAGATGAACACTGAAGCTTTCTTT,CATGQEMNTEAFF
TRBJ1-1,-,TRBD1,TRBV5-1,TGCGCCAGCAGCTTGGCCCAGGGGGCCGGCACTGAAGCTTTCTTT,CASSLAQGAGTEAFF
TRBJ2-7,-,-,TRBV27,TGTGCCAGCAGTTTATCCCCAAAAAACGAGCAGTACTTC,CASSLSPKNEQYF
TRBJ2-3,-,TRBD1,TRBV5-1,TGCGCCAGCAGCTTGGTCGGGACAGGGGGCACAGATACGCAGTATTTT,CASSLVGTGGTDTQYF
TRBJ2-6,once,-,TRBV5-1,TGCGCCAGCAGCCCATCCACAGGGCCTGGGGCCAACGTCCTGACTTTC,CASSPSTGPGANVLTF
TRBJ2-7,-,TRBD1,TRBV19,TGTGCCAGTAGGAGGGACAGTATAGACTACGAGCAGTACTTC,CASRRDSIDYEQYF
TRBJ1-2,-,-,TRBV7-9,TGTGCCAGCAGCTTAGCGCAAGGACAGGGCTACACCTTC,CASSLAQGQGYTF
TRBJ1-1,-,TRBD1,TRBV3-1/TRBV3-2,TGTGCCAGCAGCCCCGGACAGGGGAACTTGGACACTGAAGCTTTCTTT,CASSPGQGNLDTEAFF
TRBJ1-1,-,-,TRBV5-1,TGCGCCAGCAGCCTACAGGGAGGGACTGAAGCTTTCTTT,CASSLQGGTEAFF
TRBJ2-5,-,-,TRBV21-1,TGTGCCAGCAGCAAAGAGGTGGGGGGACTCCCCCCCCTCGAGACCCAGTACTTC,CASSKEVGGLPPLETQYF
TRBJ1-1,-,TRBD1,TRBV29-1,TGCAGCGCCATGACAGGGCCTGAAGCTTTCTTT,CSAMTGPEAFF
TRBJ2-2,few,-,TRBV7-2,TGTGCCAGCAGCCCCCGTCGCACCGGGGAGCTGTTTTTT,CASSPRRTGELFF
TRBJ1-4,-,TRBD1,TRBV11-2,TGTGCCAGCAGCTTAATAAAGGGTCAGGGGGGAGAAGAAAAACTGTTTTTT,CASSLIKGQGGEEKLFF
TRBJ1-1,-,-,TRBV19,TGTGCCAGTAGTGCCCGGTTAGGGGCCCTGAACACTGAAGCTTTCTTT,CASSARLGALNTEAFF
TRBJ1-2,-,TRBD1,TRBV5-4,TGTGCCATTGGGGACAGCCTTCAGAGTGGCTACACCTTC,CAIGDSLQSGYTF
TRBJ2-3,-,TRBD2,TRBV27,TGTGCCAGCAGCCCCGGGACTAGGGTAGATACGCAGTATTTT,CASSPGTRVDTQYF
TRBJ2-2,-,TRBD2,TRBV4-2,TGTGCCAGCAGCAGTCAGGGCGGGGGTTACACCGGGGAGCTGTTTTTT,CASSSQGGGYTGELFF
TRBJ2-5,once,TRBD1,TRBV5-1,TGCGCCAGCAGCTGGAGACAGGGGACCGGAGAGACCCAGTACTTC,CASSWRQGTGETQYF
TRBJ1-4,-,-,TRBV7-9,TGTGCCAGCAGCTTAGGGGGGGAGAGGTTTGAAAAACTGTTTTTT,CASSLGGERFEKLFF
TRBJ2-2,few,-,TRBV7-8,TGTGCCAGCAGCCTCAGGGGAGCCAGGGGCAATACCGGGGAGCTGTTTTTT,CASSLRGARGNTGELFF
TRBJ2-1,-,TRBD2,TRBV11-2,TGTGCCAGCAGCTACCCCAGCGGGGGGGCCCCTAGCTCCTACAATGAGCAGTTCTTC,CASSYPSGGAPSSYNEQFF
TRBJ2-2,-,-,TRBV7-2,TGTGCCAGCTTCGAGGCCGGGGAGCTGTTTTTT,CASFEAGELFF
TRBJ2-5,-,-,TRBV28,TGTGCCAGCAGTTTTGTAGTCCAAGAGACCCAGTACTTC,CASSFVVQETQYF
TRBJ1-3,-,-,TRBV2,TGTGCCAGCAGTGAGCTACGACAGGAAAACACCATATATTTT,CASSELRQENTIYF
TRBJ2-5,-,TRBD2,TRBV5-4,TGTGCCAGCAGCCCTGGCGGACTAGAGGGAGAGACCCAGTACTTC,CASSPGGLEGETQYF
TRBJ2-3,once,-,TRBV5-1,TGCGCCAGCAGCTTAACAGATTACACAGATACGCAGTATTTT,CASSLTDYTDTQYF
TRBJ1-5,-,-,TRBV18,TGTGCCAGCTCAACATCACAGGCCTCGCACACCAATCAGCCCCAGCATTTT,CASSTSQASHTNQPQHF